This TCR beta chain is drawn from a study of siplizumab effects on memory and regulatory T cells. Study findings and constraints: Apparently key alloresponse contributors, naive T cells also seemed more diverse than memory cells. Naive or memory phenotype assignment was not possible for roughly 80-95% of proliferating CD4+ or CD8+ clones.

Assay used: immunoSEQ multiplex PCR; TCRdb lists only in-frame clones, some missing. The sample holds around 100,000 clones, approximately 92% seen once. As regards this clone: No antigen is known for it.

Sample: CD4+ T cells sorted from blood. The receptor comes from a human donor in good health.

The CDR3 spells CASSPRDRATYGYTF. In nucleotides, the CDR3 is TGTGCCAGCAGTCCGCGGGACAGGGCGACCTATGGCTACACCTTC. The chain is built from TRBV27 and TRBJ1-2; 9 bases are shared with TRBD1. J gave up 4 bases and V 5 bases, and 8 bases lay outside the gene matches. CDR3 length equals 15 residues. Germline assignment: CDR1 MNHEY and CDR2 SMNVEV (reference sequence).